This is a list of T cell receptor beta chains from one sample in a study of CD8+CD57+ T cells in acquired aplastic anemia. In TCRdb, the reads were re-called with MiXCR into one record per CDR3 protein. The table lists approximately 170,000 distinct CDR3 sequences, about half of them singletons, with about 2.9% in the top ten. Source material: sorted CD4+, CD8+, or CD8+CD57+ T cells (not recorded which) from PBMCs. These receptors all stem from a human donor with aplastic anemia. Each CDR3 is given with its conserved first and last residue. A D gene is named only where the DNA matches it firmly. The size field is filled for only some rows; it gives once, few, many or a size class.

abundance	d_gene	j_gene	v_gene	CDR3aa	CDR3nt
.	.	TRBJ2-2	TRBV19	CASSMSGNTGELFF	TGTGCCAGTAGTATGAGTGGGAACACCGGGGAGCTGTTTTTT
once	TRBD1	TRBJ1-3	TRBV12-3/TRBV12-4	CASSSGQAGNTIYF	TGTGCCAGCAGTTCTGGACAGGCTGGAAACACCATATATTTT
few	.	TRBJ1-2	TRBV7-2	CASSLAGGGYTF	TGTGCCAGCAGCTTAGCGGGAGGTGGCTACACCTTC
many	.	TRBJ1-1	TRBV6-5	CASSPRTVNTEAFF	TGTGCCAGCAGTCCCCGGACAGTGAACACTGAAGCTTTCTTT
many	.	TRBJ1-1	TRBV7-6	CASSLEENTEAFF	TGTGCCAGCAGCTTAGAGGAGAACACTGAAGCTTTCTTT
.	TRBD2	TRBJ2-1	TRBV7-9	CASSVSSGGAGEQFF	TGTGCCAGCAGCGTTTCTAGCGGGGGGGCTGGTGAGCAGTTCTTC
few	TRBD1	TRBJ2-7	TRBV3-1	CASSQDGTGTHEQYF	TGTGCCAGCAGCCAAGACGGGACAGGCACCCACGAGCAGTACTTC
many	TRBD2	TRBJ2-5	TRBV7-8	CASSLVSGRALRETQYF	TGTGCCAGCAGCTTAGTTAGCGGGAGGGCCCTGCGAGAGACCCAGTACTTC
once	.	TRBJ1-4	TRBV2	CASSEMSATNEKLFF	TGTGCCAGCAGTGAAATGAGCGCAACTAATGAAAAACTGTTTTTT
once	TRBD1	TRBJ1-5	TRBV5-1	CASSLAGTGNQPQHF	TGCGCCAGCAGCTTGGCCGGGACAGGCAATCAGCCCCAGCATTTC
.	.	TRBJ2-1	TRBV7-9	CASSKNEQFF	TGTGCCAGCAGCAAAAATGAGCAGTTCTTC
many	TRBD2	TRBJ2-5	TRBV7-8	CASTRRTSVYQETQYF	TGTGCCAGCACCCGTCGGACTAGCGTTTATCAAGAGACCCAGTACTTC
.	.	TRBJ2-7	TRBV20-1	CSYMDGLSYEQHF	TGCAGCTATATGGATGGACTCTCCTACGAGCAGCACTTC
many	TRBD2	TRBJ2-7	TRBV6-5	CASSYYRGGGYEQYF	TGTGCCAGCAGTTACTATCGGGGGGGCGGGTACGAGCAGTACTTC